These T cell receptor beta chains were read from a single sample in a study of blood T cell repertoires in COVID-19. Here immunoSEQ multiplex PCR was the method, and the copy in TCRdb shows in-frame clones only, minus some. In the table there are roughly 170,000 clones, about 86% of which are singletons. The sample taken for sequencing was peripheral blood. The source is a man in his 70s with active or convalescent COVID-19. Both conserved end residues are part of each CDR3. Fields, in order: V gene, J gene, D gene, clone size, CDR3 DNA, CDR3 protein. The D gene is left open where the match is weak. Part of the rows lack a size; the others show once, few, many or a class for expanded clones.

v_gene: TRBV5-4
j_gene: TRBJ2-1
d_gene: TRBD2
abundance: .
CDR3nt: TGTGCCAGCAGCTCCGGGACTAGCGACTACAATGAGCAGTTCTTC
CDR3aa: CASSSGTSDYNEQFF

v_gene: TRBV19
j_gene: TRBJ2-7
d_gene: .
abundance: .
CDR3nt: TGTGCCACCAATCCGGGACATTCGACGAGCTCCTACGAGCAGTACTTC
CDR3aa: CATNPGHSTSSYEQYF

v_gene: TRBV5-4
j_gene: TRBJ2-1
d_gene: TRBD2
abundance: .
CDR3nt: TGTGCCAGCAGCTTGGGCCTAGCGGGAACCCACAATGAGCAGTTCTTC
CDR3aa: CASSLGLAGTHNEQFF

v_gene: TRBV7-9
j_gene: TRBJ1-1
d_gene: TRBD1
abundance: .
CDR3nt: TGTGCCAGCAGCACGCAGCGACAGGGGGGGAACACTGAAGCTTTCTTT
CDR3aa: CASSTQRQGGNTEAFF

v_gene: TRBV24-1
j_gene: TRBJ2-1
d_gene: TRBD1
abundance: .
CDR3nt: TGTGCCACCAGTGATCTCGACAGGGGCCTTTCCTACAATGAGCAGTTCTTC
CDR3aa: CATSDLDRGLSYNEQFF

v_gene: TRBV18
j_gene: TRBJ2-1
d_gene: TRBD2
abundance: .
CDR3nt: TGTGCCAGCTCACCACCTGCTAGCGGGAGAGGAGATGAGCAGTTCTTC
CDR3aa: CASSPPASGRGDEQFF

v_gene: TRBV9
j_gene: TRBJ1-2
d_gene: TRBD1
abundance: .
CDR3nt: TGTGCCAGCAGCCCCGGGACAGGGGCCGAATGGGCCTATGGCTACACCTTC
CDR3aa: CASSPGTGAEWAYGYTF

v_gene: TRBV15
j_gene: TRBJ1-5
d_gene: .
abundance: .
CDR3nt: TGTGCCACCAGCAGAGATCTGAAGGGAGATCAGCCCCAGCATTTT
CDR3aa: CATSRDLKGDQPQHF

v_gene: TRBV7-3
j_gene: TRBJ1-6
d_gene: .
abundance: once
CDR3nt: TGTGCCAGCAGCCGCCAGGCGGGCCTTAATTCACCCCTCCACTTT
CDR3aa: CASSRQAGLNSPLHF

v_gene: TRBV5-4
j_gene: TRBJ1-2
d_gene: .
abundance: .
CDR3nt: TGTGCCAGCAGCCTTAGGGGTTACAACTATGGCTACACCTTC
CDR3aa: CASSLRGYNYGYTF

v_gene: TRBV5-4
j_gene: TRBJ2-3
d_gene: .
abundance: few
CDR3nt: TGTGCCAGCAGCCCTCGGTGGGGCGGGAATACGCAGTATTTT
CDR3aa: CASSPRWGGNTQYF

v_gene: TRBV25-1
j_gene: TRBJ2-2
d_gene: TRBD2
abundance: .
CDR3nt: TGTGCCAGCAGTGACAGACTAGCGGCCAACACCGGGGAGCTGTTTTTT
CDR3aa: CASSDRLAANTGELFF

v_gene: TRBV7-3
j_gene: TRBJ2-1
d_gene: TRBD1
abundance: .
CDR3nt: TGTGCCAGCAGCCCGACAGGGCGGGTAGTCGATGAGCAGTTCTTC
CDR3aa: CASSPTGRVVDEQFF

v_gene: TRBV5-4
j_gene: TRBJ1-2
d_gene: TRBD1
abundance: few
CDR3nt: TGTGCCAGCAGCTTGGACAGGGGAGGCTATGGCTACACCTTC
CDR3aa: CASSLDRGGYGYTF

v_gene: TRBV2
j_gene: TRBJ2-2
d_gene: TRBD2
abundance: .
CDR3nt: TGTGCCAGCAGTGGAATAGCGGGCTACACCGGGGAGCTGTTTTTT
CDR3aa: CASSGIAGYTGELFF

v_gene: TRBV18
j_gene: TRBJ1-1
d_gene: TRBD1
abundance: .
CDR3nt: TGTGCCAGCTCAACTGGAATACAGGGGGACACTGAAGCTTTCTTT
CDR3aa: CASSTGIQGDTEAFF

v_gene: TRBV19
j_gene: TRBJ1-1
d_gene: .
abundance: few
CDR3nt: TGTGCCAGTAGTATAGCCAGGCTGAACACTGAAGCTTTCTTT
CDR3aa: CASSIARLNTEAFF

v_gene: TRBV29-1
j_gene: TRBJ2-3
d_gene: .
abundance: .
CDR3nt: TGCAGCGTTGAAGTTCTAACCAAGCGGTTTCCCACAGATACGCAGTATTTT
CDR3aa: CSVEVLTKRFPTDTQYF

v_gene: TRBV27
j_gene: TRBJ1-6
d_gene: TRBD1
abundance: .
CDR3nt: TGTGCCAGCAGTCGAACAGGGGGCAATTCACCCCTCCACTTT
CDR3aa: CASSRTGGNSPLHF

v_gene: TRBV6-2/TRBV6-3
j_gene: TRBJ1-2
d_gene: TRBD1
abundance: .
CDR3nt: TGTGCCAGCAGTTTACGCCCAGGGGGCAGTTATGGCTACACCTTC
CDR3aa: CASSLRPGGSYGYTF

v_gene: TRBV5-1
j_gene: TRBJ1-1
d_gene: TRBD1
abundance: .
CDR3nt: TGCGCCAGCAGACCACAGGGGGCCAACACTGAAGCTTTCTTT
CDR3aa: CASRPQGANTEAFF

v_gene: TRBV5-4
j_gene: TRBJ1-1
d_gene: .
abundance: .
CDR3nt: TGTGCCAGCAGCTCTAGCGTCGCGAACACTGAAGCTTTCTTT
CDR3aa: CASSSSVANTEAFF

v_gene: TRBV20-1
j_gene: TRBJ2-7
d_gene: .
abundance: .
CDR3nt: TGCAGTGCTAGTGAGGACAGAGTTTACGAGCAGTACTTC
CDR3aa: CSASEDRVYEQYF

v_gene: TRBV28
j_gene: TRBJ1-2
d_gene: TRBD1
abundance: few
CDR3nt: TGTGCCAGCAGTTTATTGTTAAAGAAAGTACAGGGGTTCTATGGCTACACCTTC
CDR3aa: CASSLLLKKVQGFYGYTF

v_gene: TRBV18
j_gene: TRBJ1-5
d_gene: TRBD1
abundance: few
CDR3nt: TGTGCCAGCTCGGCTGGACAGGGACAAAATCAGCCCCAGCATTTT
CDR3aa: CASSAGQGQNQPQHF

v_gene: TRBV5-1
j_gene: TRBJ1-5
d_gene: .
abundance: .
CDR3nt: TGCGCCAGCAGCCCCCAGGCAGATCAGCCCCAGCATTTT
CDR3aa: CASSPQADQPQHF

v_gene: TRBV24-1
j_gene: TRBJ2-5
d_gene: TRBD1
abundance: .
CDR3nt: TGTGCCACCCAGGGGGTCGGGGAGACCCAGTACTTC
CDR3aa: CATQGVGETQYF

v_gene: TRBV5-1
j_gene: TRBJ2-5
d_gene: .
abundance: .
CDR3nt: TGCGCCAGCAGCTTGGTGGGGACTTTCCGCGAGACCCAGTACTTC
CDR3aa: CASSLVGTFRETQYF

v_gene: TRBV5-4
j_gene: TRBJ2-1
d_gene: TRBD2
abundance: .
CDR3nt: TGTGCCAGCAGCTCGCCGACTAGCGGGTACAATGAGCAGTTCTTC
CDR3aa: CASSSPTSGYNEQFF

v_gene: TRBV5-4
j_gene: TRBJ2-7
d_gene: TRBD1
abundance: .
CDR3nt: TGTGCCAGCAGTACTACAGGGGATTTCTACGAGCAGTACTTC
CDR3aa: CASSTTGDFYEQYF

v_gene: TRBV9
j_gene: TRBJ1-3
d_gene: .
abundance: .
CDR3nt: TGTGCCAGCAGCGTAAGCCATAACTCTGGAAACACCATATATTTT
CDR3aa: CASSVSHNSGNTIYF

v_gene: TRBV6-6
j_gene: TRBJ2-1
d_gene: TRBD2
abundance: .
CDR3nt: TGTGCCAGCAGTTACGAGGGACTAGCGAGCAATGAGCAGTTCTTC
CDR3aa: CASSYEGLASNEQFF

v_gene: TRBV5-1
j_gene: TRBJ2-2
d_gene: .
abundance: .
CDR3nt: TGCGCCAGCAGCTTGTCAGACACCGGGGAGCTGTTTTTT
CDR3aa: CASSLSDTGELFF

v_gene: TRBV2
j_gene: TRBJ1-2
d_gene: .
abundance: .
CDR3nt: TGTGCCAGCAGTGAGGGGCCGCGGTTTGGCTACACCTTC
CDR3aa: CASSEGPRFGYTF

v_gene: TRBV13
j_gene: TRBJ1-2
d_gene: TRBD1
abundance: .
CDR3nt: TGTGCCAGCAGCTTCCAGGGGGGTTTACAAGGCTACACCTTC
CDR3aa: CASSFQGGLQGYTF

v_gene: TRBV10-3
j_gene: TRBJ2-1
d_gene: TRBD2
abundance: few
CDR3nt: TGTGCCATCAGCGCCGGGACTAGAATCGATGAGCAGTTCTTC
CDR3aa: CAISAGTRIDEQFF

v_gene: TRBV7-2
j_gene: TRBJ1-2
d_gene: .
abundance: .
CDR3nt: TGTGCCAGCAGCCTCAAGACACAAACCTATGGCTACACCTTC
CDR3aa: CASSLKTQTYGYTF

v_gene: TRBV12-3/TRBV12-4
j_gene: TRBJ1-5
d_gene: .
abundance: few
CDR3nt: TGTGCCAGCAGTCGACAGTCCAATCAGCCCCAGCATTTT
CDR3aa: CASSRQSNQPQHF

v_gene: TRBV5-4
j_gene: TRBJ1-1
d_gene: .
abundance: .
CDR3nt: TGTGCCAGCAGCCGGGAGGGGGGGGCGCAGATTGGTGCTTTCTTT
CDR3aa: CASSREGGAQIGAFF

v_gene: TRBV7-9
j_gene: TRBJ2-1
d_gene: .
abundance: once
CDR3nt: TGTGCCAGCAGCCCAGGACAGGGGGTTGGTAGCGGGAGATGGAATGAGCAGTTCTTC
CDR3aa: CASSPGQGVGSGRWNEQFF

v_gene: TRBV2
j_gene: TRBJ1-6
d_gene: TRBD1
abundance: once
CDR3nt: TGTGCCAGCAGGGGCGACAGGGCCCGGTATTCACCCCTCCACTTT
CDR3aa: CASRGDRARYSPLHF

v_gene: TRBV20-1
j_gene: TRBJ2-7
d_gene: .
abundance: .
CDR3nt: TGCAGTGCTGCGGGGAAGGTCGAGCAGTACTTC
CDR3aa: CSAAGKVEQYF

v_gene: TRBV11-2
j_gene: TRBJ1-1
d_gene: .
abundance: .
CDR3nt: TGTGCCAGCAGCCCAGCCCGGGGGGTTTACACTGAAGCTTTCTTT
CDR3aa: CASSPARGVYTEAFF

v_gene: TRBV5-1
j_gene: TRBJ1-4
d_gene: TRBD1
abundance: .
CDR3nt: TGCGCCAGCAGCTCAGGACAGGGGGCAACTAATGAAAAACTGTTTTTT
CDR3aa: CASSSGQGATNEKLFF

v_gene: TRBV30
j_gene: TRBJ1-5
d_gene: TRBD1
abundance: .
CDR3nt: TGTGCCTGGAGTGTACGGGGCAGGGGGAATCAGCCCCAGCATTTT
CDR3aa: CAWSVRGRGNQPQHF

v_gene: TRBV18
j_gene: TRBJ1-5
d_gene: .
abundance: .
CDR3nt: TGTGCCAGCTCGCCTTGGGGGGTGGGTAGCAATCAGCCCCAGCATTTT
CDR3aa: CASSPWGVGSNQPQHF

v_gene: TRBV18
j_gene: TRBJ1-4
d_gene: .
abundance: .
CDR3nt: TGTGCCAGCTCACCACCGGAATACAGGGCTCGAAAACTGTTTTTT
CDR3aa: CASSPPEYRARKLFF

v_gene: TRBV27
j_gene: TRBJ1-5
d_gene: .
abundance: .
CDR3nt: TGTGCCAGCAGGAGGACAGAGACCTATCAGCCCCAGCATTTT
CDR3aa: CASRRTETYQPQHF

v_gene: TRBV10-3
j_gene: TRBJ2-1
d_gene: .
abundance: .
CDR3nt: TGTGCCATCAGTGCCCCGGGCTACAATGAGCAGTTCTTC
CDR3aa: CAISAPGYNEQFF

v_gene: TRBV5-4
j_gene: TRBJ1-3
d_gene: .
abundance: .
CDR3nt: TGTGCCAGCAGCGTTGCCCGATCAGGGGACGGAAACACCATATATTTT
CDR3aa: CASSVARSGDGNTIYF

v_gene: TRBV14
j_gene: TRBJ1-1
d_gene: .
abundance: .
CDR3nt: TGTGCCAGCAGCCCTCAGGTTAATCTATTGAACACTGAAGCTTTCTTT
CDR3aa: CASSPQVNLLNTEAFF

v_gene: TRBV5-1
j_gene: TRBJ2-1
d_gene: .
abundance: .
CDR3nt: TGCGCCAGCAGCTTGGTTCAGGACTACAATGAGCAGTTCTTC
CDR3aa: CASSLVQDYNEQFF

v_gene: TRBV29-1
j_gene: TRBJ2-3
d_gene: TRBD2
abundance: .
CDR3nt: TGCAGCGGTACCGGACTAGCGGGAGCCTTAGATACGCAGTATTTT
CDR3aa: CSGTGLAGALDTQYF

v_gene: TRBV27
j_gene: TRBJ1-2
d_gene: TRBD1
abundance: once
CDR3nt: TGTGCCAGCAGTCCGGACAGGGGGCTCGGCTACACCTTC
CDR3aa: CASSPDRGLGYTF

v_gene: TRBV2
j_gene: TRBJ1-2
d_gene: TRBD1
abundance: .
CDR3nt: TGTGCCAGCAGACGCACTCCAGGGGGATCCGGCTATGGCTACACCTTC
CDR3aa: CASRRTPGGSGYGYTF

v_gene: TRBV7-9
j_gene: TRBJ2-7
d_gene: TRBD1
abundance: .
CDR3nt: TGTGCCAGTTCTCGGGACAGGGTATACGAGCAGTACTTC
CDR3aa: CASSRDRVYEQYF

v_gene: TRBV7-9
j_gene: TRBJ2-2
d_gene: .
abundance: few
CDR3nt: TGTGCCAGCAGAACGGAGGGCACCGGGGAGCTGTTTTTT
CDR3aa: CASRTEGTGELFF

v_gene: TRBV30
j_gene: TRBJ2-7
d_gene: .
abundance: .
CDR3nt: TGTGCCTGGACCCGTAAAGCGGGACATGGGGAGCAGTACTTC
CDR3aa: CAWTRKAGHGEQYF